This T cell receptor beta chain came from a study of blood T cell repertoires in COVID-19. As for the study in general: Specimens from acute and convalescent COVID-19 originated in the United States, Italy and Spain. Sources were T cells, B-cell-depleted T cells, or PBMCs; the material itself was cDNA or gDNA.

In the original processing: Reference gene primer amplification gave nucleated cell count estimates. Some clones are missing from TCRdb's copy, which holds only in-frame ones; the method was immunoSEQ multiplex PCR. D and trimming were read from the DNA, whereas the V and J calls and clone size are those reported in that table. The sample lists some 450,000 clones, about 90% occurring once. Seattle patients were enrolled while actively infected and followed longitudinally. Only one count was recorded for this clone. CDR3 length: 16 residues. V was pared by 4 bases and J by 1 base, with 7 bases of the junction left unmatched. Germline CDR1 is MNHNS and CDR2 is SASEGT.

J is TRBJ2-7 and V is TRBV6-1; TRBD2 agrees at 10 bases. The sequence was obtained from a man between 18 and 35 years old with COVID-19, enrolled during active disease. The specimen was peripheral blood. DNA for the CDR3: TGTGCCAGCAGTGCCGGACTAGCGGACTTTTCCTACGAGCAGTACTTC. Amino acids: CASSAGLADFSYEQYF.